This entry describes one TCR beta chain. The antigen is unknown. Deletions cut 4 bases from V and 9 bases from J, with 16 bases between. The CDR3 loop spans 13 amino acids. The germline gives CDR1 LGHNA, CDR2 YSLEER. The sample is drawn from a study of cytomegalovirus exposure and HLA in healthy donors. Vbeta (60) and Jbeta (13) primers were used in the PCR. Measured with immunoSEQ multiplex PCR; TCRdb has only the in-frame clones, and not every one. The sample lists more than 95,000 clones, 55% to 75% occurring once. Study findings and constraints: Data from an earlier analysis indicated that most TCR beta V segments were productive either about 90% or about 30% of the time. The classifier was said to identify cytomegalovirus status with high specificity and sensitivity.

The specimen was PBMCs. This TCR was sampled from a woman between 40 and 50 years old in good health and CMV-seropositive. V gene TRBV4-3 combines with J gene TRBJ2-7, with D possibly TRBD1 on 5 matching bases. The CDR3: CASSPGQGCRQYF. Here the CDR3 DNA reads TGCGCCAGCAGCCCGGGCCAGGGTTGCCGGCAGTACTTC.